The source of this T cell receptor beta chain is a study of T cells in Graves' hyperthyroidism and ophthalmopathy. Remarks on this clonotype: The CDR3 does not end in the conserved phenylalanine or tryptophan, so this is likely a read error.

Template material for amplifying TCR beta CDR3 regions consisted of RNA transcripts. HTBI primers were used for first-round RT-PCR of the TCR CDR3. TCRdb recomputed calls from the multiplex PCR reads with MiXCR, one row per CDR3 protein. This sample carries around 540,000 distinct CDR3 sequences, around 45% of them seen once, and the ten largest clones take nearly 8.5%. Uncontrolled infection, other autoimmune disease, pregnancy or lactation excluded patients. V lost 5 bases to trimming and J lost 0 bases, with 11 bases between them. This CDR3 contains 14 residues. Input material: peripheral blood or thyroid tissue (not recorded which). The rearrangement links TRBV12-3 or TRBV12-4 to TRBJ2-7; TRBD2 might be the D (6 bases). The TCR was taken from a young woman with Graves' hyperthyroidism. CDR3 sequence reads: CASSQPGLSYEQYL. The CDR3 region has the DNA TGTGCCAGCAGTCAACCGGGACTCTCCTACGAGCAGTACCTG.